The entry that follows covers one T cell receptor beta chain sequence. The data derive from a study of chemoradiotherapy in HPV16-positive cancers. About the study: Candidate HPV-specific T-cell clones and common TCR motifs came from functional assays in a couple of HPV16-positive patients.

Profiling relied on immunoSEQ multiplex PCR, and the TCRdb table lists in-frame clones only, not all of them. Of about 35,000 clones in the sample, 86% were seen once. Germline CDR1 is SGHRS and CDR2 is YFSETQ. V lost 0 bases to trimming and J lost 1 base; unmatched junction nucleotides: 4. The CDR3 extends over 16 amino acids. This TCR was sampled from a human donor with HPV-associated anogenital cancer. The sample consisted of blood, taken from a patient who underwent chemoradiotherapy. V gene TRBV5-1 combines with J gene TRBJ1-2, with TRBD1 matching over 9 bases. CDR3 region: CASSLAGTGFNYGYTF. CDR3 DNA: TGCGCCAGCAGCTTGGCCGGGACAGGGTTTAACTATGGCTACACCTTC. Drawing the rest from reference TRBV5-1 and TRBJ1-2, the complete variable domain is KAGVTQTPRYLIKTRGQQVTLSCSPISGHRSVSWYQQTPGQGLQFLFEYFSETQRNKGNFPGRFSGRQFSNSRSEMNVSTLELGDSALYLCASSLAGTGFNYGYTFGSGTRLTVV.